The 8 T cell receptor beta chains given below trace back to one sample, sequenced in a study of T cell responses to AZD1222 COVID-19 vaccine (dated by TCRdb to about 2021). The time point tag for this specimen amounts to: baseline before first vaccination. The library relied on the immunoSEQ multiplex PCR assay. Drawn from immuneACCESS, this table holds only the in-frame rearrangements with V and J called that TCRdb kept. Clones are partly lost; checked studies trace under half to an unresolved V gene and leave the rest unexplained. Here the sample has around 100,000 clones; more than 75% occur a single time. In total, the top ten clones hold about 16% of the sample. Sample: peripheral blood, taken on day 0 of AZD1222 vaccination. The origin of the receptors is an adult in good health.

The V and J genes are TRBV7-8 and TRBJ2-5; a weak D match, TRBD2 (6 bases). V was cut by 1 base and J by 7 bases, with 13 bases left in between. Germline CDR1 is SGHVS and CDR2 is FQNEAQ. The CDR3 totals 14 residues. CDR3 bases: TGTGCCAGCAGCTTAGTAGCGGACCAGGGGACCCAGTACTTC. As protein: CASSLVADQGTQYF.

The V call is TRBV5-4, the J call TRBJ1-1; possibly TRBD1 for D (5 bases). In germline, CDR1 is SGHNT, CDR2 YYREEE (reference sequence). V was clipped by 0 bases and J by 0 bases, with 9 bases between them. The CDR3 is 15 amino acids. DNA of the CDR3: TGTGCCAGCAGCTTGGAACAGGTGATGAACACTGAAGCTTTCTTT. Translated, it gives CASSLEQVMNTEAFF.

J is TRBJ2-2 and V is TRBV19, with D hard to call. The CDR3 runs 16 residues. V lost 7 bases and J lost 2, with 17 bases in between. Per the germline V gene, CDR1 is LNHDA and CDR2 is SQIVND (reference sequence). The CDR3 region has the DNA TGTGCCAGTACCCCTTGGGCAGTGAGTAACACCGGGGAGCTGTTTTTT. Its translation: CASTPWAVSNTGELFF.

J is TRBJ1-6 and V is TRBV5-1; D remains ambiguous. V was shortened by 4 bases and J by 7 bases, with 18 bases between the two germline ends. Germline loops: CDR1 SGHRS, CDR2 YFSETQ. The CDR3 contains 16 residues. This CDR3 reads CASSQTTPGVNSPLHF. CDR3 nucleotide sequence: TGCGCCAGCAGCCAAACCACCCCCGGGGTGAATTCACCCCTCCACTTT.

J is TRBJ2-7 and V is TRBV7-9; D call uncertain. Trimming removed 1 base from V and 1 base from J, with 11 bases in between. The length of the CDR3 is 15 residues. The germline V gene has CDR1 SEHNR and CDR2 FQNEAQ (reference sequence). CDR3 in DNA: TGTGCCAGCAGCTTAGGAGTTAGGTCTTCCTACGAGCAGTACTTC. Encoded protein: CASSLGVRSSYEQYF. Full variable domain (outside the CDR3, taken from reference TRBV7-9 and TRBJ2-7): DTGVSQNPRHKITKRGQNVTFRCDPISEHNRLYWYRQTLGQGPEFLTYFQNEAQLEKSRLLSDRFSAERPKGSFSTLEIQRTEQGDSAMYLCASSLGVRSSYEQYFGPGTRLTVT.

The rearrangement joins TRBV18 to TRBJ1-5; D is uncertain. Per the germline V gene, CDR1 is KGHSH and CDR2 is LQKENI. V was clipped by 0 bases and J by 7 bases, with 16 bases between them. The CDR3 runs 16 residues. CDR3 bases: TGTGCCAGCTCACCACCGGCGGCAGCTGGCGGGCAGCCCCAGCATTTT. It yields the protein CASSPPAAAGGQPQHF.

The chain combines TRBV7-7 with TRBJ1-3, with D possibly matching TRBD1 (6 bases). The CDR3 length is 17 residues. V lost 5 bases, J lost 3 bases, and 20 bases lay in between. Germline loops: CDR1 SSHAT, CDR2 FNYEAQ (reference sequence). CDR3 DNA sequence: TGTGCCAGCAGCCCTATATTACCGGACAGTTATGGAAACACCATATATTTT. As protein: CASSPILPDSYGNTIYF. Full variable domain (outside the CDR3, taken from reference TRBV7-7 and TRBJ1-3): GAGVSQSPRYKVTKRGQDVTLRCDPISSHATLYWYQQALGQGPEFLTYFNYEAQPDKSGLPSDRFSAERPEGSISTLTIQRTEQRDSAMYRCASSPILPDSYGNTIYFGEGSWLTVV.

This chain links TRBV20-1 with TRBJ1-1, with D perhaps matching TRBD1 (6 bases). This CDR3 comprises 11 residues. CDR1 and CDR2 (germline): DFQATT, SNEGSKA (reference sequence). The chain's CDR3 is CRVKGGTEAFF. CDR3 DNA sequence: TGCAGAGTTAAGGGGGGAACTGAAGCTTTCTTT.